The 15 T cell receptor beta chains in this list originate from one sample, sequenced in a study of post-analysis software for immune sequencing data (dated by TCRdb to the mid-2010s). The library came from PCR. Sequencing instrument: Illumina HiSeq 2500. To reduce PCR and sequencing biases, unique molecular identifiers were incorporated into the TCR beta cDNA libraries. TCRdb's own reprocessing of the public reads used fastp at Q25 and MiXCR and kept productive beta chains. Merged by CDR3 protein, the rows form single entries marked with the most common genes and DNA. This sample holds approximately 730,000 distinct CDR3 sequences; 35% to 55% were observed only once. The ten most abundant clones make up 4.9% of the sample. Broad study findings and their caveats: Four or five TRBV segments, including TRBV5-6, TRBV5-1 and TRBV20-1, were significantly more frequent in patients than controls.

Antigen specificity for these receptors is unknown. The sample was blood. The receptor source for this set is a girl aged 5 to 17 with multiple sclerosis.

The CDR3 DNA reads as TGTGCCAGCAGTTACCCCATAGAGGGGGCGAATACTGAAGCTTTCTTT. Protein product: CASSYPIEGANTEAFF. The chain couples TRBV6-6 to TRBJ1-1; 7 bases are a match to TRBD1. J lost 5 bases, V lost 2 bases, and 11 bases had no gene match. The CDR3 length is 16 residues. Germline loops: CDR1 MNHNY, CDR2 SVGAGI (reference sequence).

This clonotype was observed at least ten times. The J gene is TRBJ2-7, the V gene TRBV24-1; 7 nucleotides match TRBD1. Germline lookup yields CDR1 KGHDR and CDR2 SFDVKD. The CDR3 extends over 15 amino acids. V gave up 2 bases and J gave up 1 base; unmatched junction bases: 4. CDR3 nucleotide sequence: TGTGCCACCAGTGATTCAGGGGACAGATCCTACGAGCAGTACTTC. It is translated as CATSDSGDRSYEQYF.

The CDR3 nucleotides read TGTGCCTGGAGCGCACCCCAGCCCAGGGGGACTGAAGCTTTCTTT. Its protein product is CAWSAPQPRGTEAFF. The V and J genes are TRBV30 and TRBJ1-1; 7 bases map to TRBD1. Germline V gene data show CDR1 as GTSNPN and CDR2 as SVGIG (reference sequence). This CDR3 is 15 amino acids long. J gave up 5 bases and V 3 bases, and 12 bases lay outside the gene matches.

The chain employs TRBV18 and TRBJ1-2, with 9 bases that match TRBD1. The CDR3 is 15 residues long. Trimming at V came to 5 bases and at J to 5 bases, leaving 9 bases not matched to a gene. The germline gives CDR1 KGHSH, CDR2 LQKENI. The CDR3 loop is CASSSDSGTGYGYTF. CDR3 nucleotide sequence: TGTGCCAGCTCATCGGATTCCGGGACAGGGTATGGCTACACCTTC. Combining the CDR3 with reference TRBV18 and TRBJ1-2 gives the whole variable domain NAGVMQNPRHLVRRRGQEARLRCSPMKGHSHVYWYRQLPEEGLKFMVYLQKENIIDESGMPKERFSAEFPKEGPSILRIQQVVRGDSAAYFCASSSDSGTGYGYTFGSGTRLTVV.

This clonotype was counted a few times. The V call is TRBV4-3, the J call TRBJ1-5; no definite D call. Germline CDR1 reads LGHNA; CDR2 reads YSLEER. CDR3 size: 13 residues. V was shortened by 0 bases and J by 5 bases, with 5 bases between the two germline ends. This CDR3 is CASSQEVDQPQHF. Here the CDR3 DNA reads TGCGCCAGCAGCCAAGAGGTCGATCAGCCCCAGCATTTT.

The chain joins TRBV29-1 to TRBJ2-1, with D possibly TRBD1 on 5 matching bases. The germline gives CDR1 SQVTM, CDR2 ANQGSEA. Trimming cost V 8 bases and J 7 bases, with 18 bases left between them. The CDR3 sequence is 13 residues long. DNA for the CDR3: TGCAGCCCAATATCGTCAGGGTCAAATGAGCAGTTCTTC. Encoded protein: CSPISSGSNEQFF.

This chain links TRBV20-1 with TRBJ2-7; D is perhaps TRBD1 or TRBD2 (6 bases each). This CDR3 spans 11 amino acids. Trimming took off 6 bases at V and 5 bases at J, with 11 bases between the two ends. Germline V lookup: CDR1 DFQATT, CDR2 SNEGSKA (reference sequence). CDR3: CSAGGRHEQYF. For the CDR3, the DNA is TGCAGTGCAGGGGGGCGTCACGAGCAGTACTTC.

In this sample, this clonotype turned up once. This chain links TRBV6-5 with TRBJ1-4; D unresolved. Germline V gives CDR1 MNHEY, CDR2 SVGAGI. V was pared by 6 bases and J by 8 bases, with 16 bases between. The CDR3 extends over 14 amino acids. In DNA form, the CDR3 reads TGTGCCAGCAGCCCCGGTCGTGGGAGGGAAAAACTGTTTTTT. As protein: CASSPGRGREKLFF.

The J gene is TRBJ1-5, the V gene TRBV15; D is uncertain. Trimming stripped 1 base from V and 5 bases from J, with 9 bases between. The CDR3 loop spans 14 amino acids. The germline V gene encodes CDR1 LNHNV and CDR2 YYDKDF (reference sequence). As DNA, the CDR3 is TGTGCCACCAGCAGAGGCCGGACCGATCAGCCCCAGCATTTT. This encodes CATSRGRTDQPQHF.

The chain carries TRBV5-1 and TRBJ2-3, with D perhaps matching TRBD1 or TRBD2 (5 bases each). CDR3 length: 15 residues. The germline V and J ends were trimmed by 2 bases and 0 bases, with 10 bases remaining between them. Germline-derived CDR1 and CDR2 are SGHRS and YFSETQ. The CDR3 nucleotides read TGCGCCAGCAGCTTCGGGGCGCGGAGCACAGATACGCAGTATTTT. Amino acid sequence: CASSFGARSTDTQYF.

The count of this clonotype is one. The chain recombines TRBV3-1 with TRBJ2-4; D not resolved. Germline V gene sequence: CDR1 LGHDT, CDR2 YNNKEL (reference sequence). Deletions cut 0 bases from V and 0 bases from J, with 6 bases between. CDR3 length: 15 residues. CDR3 nucleotide sequence: TGTGCCAGCAGCCAAGATGTTGCAGCCAAAAACATTCAGTACTTC. Amino acids: CASSQDVAAKNIQYF.

This clonotype was seen only once. This chain connects TRBV28 to TRBJ2-7, with 7 bases that match TRBD2. Germline assignment: CDR1 MDHEN and CDR2 SYDVKM. This CDR3 region has 14 residues. The V and J ends lost 0 bases and 1 base, in that order; junction bases with no gene match: 0. The chain's CDR3 is CASSLWRGSYEQYF. The CDR3 bases are TGTGCCAGCAGTTTATGGCGGGGGTCCTACGAGCAGTACTTC.

This clonotype was seen a handful of times. This rearrangement joins TRBV28 to TRBJ2-7; the D gene is possibly TRBD2 (6 bases). Trimming took off 7 bases at V and 1 base at J, with 14 bases between the two ends. CDR3 length: 14 residues. CDR1 is MDHEN, CDR2 SYDVKM, per germline. The CDR3 loop is CASNKGGVSYEQYF. The CDR3 DNA reads as TGTGCCAGCAACAAAGGCGGGGTATCCTACGAGCAGTACTTC.

This rearrangement joins TRBV6-2 or TRBV6-3 to TRBJ2-7; 7 nucleotides agree with TRBD1. CDR1 MNHEY and CDR2 SVGEGT come from the germline V gene. The CDR3 spans 16 residues. The J segment lost 3 bases and the V segment lost 5 bases, leaving 13 bases of the junction unmatched. CDR3 sequence reads: CASSTHVGQPHYEQYF. CDR3 DNA: TGTGCCAGCAGTACACACGTGGGACAGCCACACTACGAGCAGTACTTC.

Here the CDR3 DNA reads TGTGCCACCAGTGATCGATCACTAGTGGGAGAGCAGTTCTTC. The encoded protein is CATSDRSLVGEQFF. The chain couples TRBV24-1 to TRBJ2-1, with D maybe TRBD2 (5 bases). V lost 3 bases to trimming and J lost 10 bases, with 15 bases between them. Germline assignment: CDR1 KGHDR and CDR2 SFDVKD. The CDR3 length is 14 residues.